This T cell receptor beta chain was identified during a study of identical twins. Findings and caveats of the study: Reduced insertions were recorded for abundant cord blood beta clonotypes, with no such pattern in memory repertoires. Zero-insertion analyses could be partly confounded by invariant MAIT and iNKT cells.

MiXCR, applied by TCRdb to the 5' RACE reads, yields one record per CDR3 protein. This table has fewer than 250,000 distinct CDR3 sequences, approximately 7.9% appearing once. This clonotype was counted many times. Its antigen is unknown. Trimming removed 5 bases from V and 4 bases from J, with 12 bases in between. The CDR3 totals 14 residues. This same sample was also taken into another study, of yellow fever vaccine responses in identical twins.

The clonotype comes from a woman younger than 35 in good health. The chain employs TRBV12-3 or TRBV12-4 and TRBJ2-1; the D gene is possibly TRBD2 (6 bases). The sequenced sample was CD8+ T cells sorted from blood. CDR3 region: CASSLGLNYNEQFF. The CDR3 bases are TGTGCCAGCAGTCTCGGACTAAATTACAATGAGCAGTTCTTC.